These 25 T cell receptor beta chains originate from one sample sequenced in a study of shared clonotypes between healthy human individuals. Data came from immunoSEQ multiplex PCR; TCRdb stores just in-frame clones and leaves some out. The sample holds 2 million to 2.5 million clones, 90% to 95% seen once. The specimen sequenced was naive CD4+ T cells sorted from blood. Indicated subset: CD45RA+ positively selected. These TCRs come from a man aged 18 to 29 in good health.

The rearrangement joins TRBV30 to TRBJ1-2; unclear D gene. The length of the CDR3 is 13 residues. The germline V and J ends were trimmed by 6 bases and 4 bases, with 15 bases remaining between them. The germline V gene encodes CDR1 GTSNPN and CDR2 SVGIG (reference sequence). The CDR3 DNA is TGTGCCTGCAGACCCCACGGGCGCTATGGCTACACCTTC. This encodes CACRPHGRYGYTF.

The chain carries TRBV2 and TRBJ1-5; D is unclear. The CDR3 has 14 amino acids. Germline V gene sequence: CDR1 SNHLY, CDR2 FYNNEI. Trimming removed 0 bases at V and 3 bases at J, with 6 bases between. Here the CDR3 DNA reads TGTGCCAGCAGTGAAGCGGGCCCCAATCAGCCCCAGCATTTT. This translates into CASSEAGPNQPQHF.

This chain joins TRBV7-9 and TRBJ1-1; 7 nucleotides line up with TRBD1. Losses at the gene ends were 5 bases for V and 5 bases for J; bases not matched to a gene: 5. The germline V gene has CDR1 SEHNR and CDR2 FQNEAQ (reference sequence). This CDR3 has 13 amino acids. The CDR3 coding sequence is TGTGCCAGCAGCGTTAGGGGGCGGACTGAAGCTTTCTTT. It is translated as CASSVRGRTEAFF. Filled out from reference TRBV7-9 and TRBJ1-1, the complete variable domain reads DTGVSQNPRHKITKRGQNVTFRCDPISEHNRLYWYRQTLGQGPEFLTYFQNEAQLEKSRLLSDRFSAERPKGSFSTLEIQRTEQGDSAMYLCASSVRGRTEAFFGQGTRLTVV.

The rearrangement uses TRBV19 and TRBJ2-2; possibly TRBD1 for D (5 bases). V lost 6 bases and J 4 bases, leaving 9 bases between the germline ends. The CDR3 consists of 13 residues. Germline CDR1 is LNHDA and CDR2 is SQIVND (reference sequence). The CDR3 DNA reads TGTGCCAGTAGACGCACAGGCACCGGGGAGCTGTTTTTT. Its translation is CASRRTGTGELFF.

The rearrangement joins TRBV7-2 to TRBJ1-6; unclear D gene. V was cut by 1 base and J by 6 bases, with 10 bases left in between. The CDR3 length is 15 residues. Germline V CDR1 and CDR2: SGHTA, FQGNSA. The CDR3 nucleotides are TGTGCCAGCAGCTTAGGTGGTGCTGGTAATTCACCCCTCCACTTT. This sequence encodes CASSLGGAGNSPLHF.

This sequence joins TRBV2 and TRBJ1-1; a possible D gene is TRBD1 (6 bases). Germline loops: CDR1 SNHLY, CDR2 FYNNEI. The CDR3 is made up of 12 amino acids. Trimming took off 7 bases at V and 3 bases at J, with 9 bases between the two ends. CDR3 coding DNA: TGTGCCAGCAAGGGGGGCGACACTGAAGCTTTCTTT. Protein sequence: CASKGGDTEAFF.

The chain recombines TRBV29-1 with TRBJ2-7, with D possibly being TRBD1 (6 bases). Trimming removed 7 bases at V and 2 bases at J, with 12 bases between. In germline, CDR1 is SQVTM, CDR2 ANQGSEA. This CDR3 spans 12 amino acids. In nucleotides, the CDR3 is TGCAGCGCCGAGACAGGTACCTACGAGCAGTACTTC. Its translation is CSAETGTYEQYF.

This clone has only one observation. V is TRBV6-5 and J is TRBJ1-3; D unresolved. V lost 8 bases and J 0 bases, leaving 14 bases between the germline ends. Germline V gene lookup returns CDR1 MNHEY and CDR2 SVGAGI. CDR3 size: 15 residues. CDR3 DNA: TGTGCCAGCGGTAAGGGAGGGAACTCTGGAAACACCATATATTTT. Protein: CASGKGGNSGNTIYF.

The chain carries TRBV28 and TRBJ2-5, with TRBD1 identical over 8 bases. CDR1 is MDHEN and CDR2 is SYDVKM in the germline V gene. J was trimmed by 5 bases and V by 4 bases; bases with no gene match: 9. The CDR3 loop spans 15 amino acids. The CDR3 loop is CASSSGGAKVETQYF. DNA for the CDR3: TGTGCCAGCAGTTCAGGGGGCGCCAAAGTTGAGACCCAGTACTTC.

The CDR3 region has the DNA TGTGCCAGCTCTCTCGACAGCTCGTTAGGATACGAGCAGTACTTC. It specifies CASSLDSSLGYEQYF. This rearrangement joins TRBV18 to TRBJ2-7, with D possibly TRBD1 on 5 matching bases. Germline V gives CDR1 KGHSH, CDR2 LQKENI. The CDR3 is 15 amino acids. Trimming stripped 6 bases from V and 4 bases from J, with 19 bases between.

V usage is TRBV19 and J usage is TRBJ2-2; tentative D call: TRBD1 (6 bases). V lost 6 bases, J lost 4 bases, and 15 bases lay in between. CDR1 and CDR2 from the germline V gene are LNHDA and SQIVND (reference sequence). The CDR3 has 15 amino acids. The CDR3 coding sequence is TGTGCCAGTAGCCCACAGGGCGGAAGCACCGGGGAGCTGTTTTTT. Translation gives CASSPQGGSTGELFF.

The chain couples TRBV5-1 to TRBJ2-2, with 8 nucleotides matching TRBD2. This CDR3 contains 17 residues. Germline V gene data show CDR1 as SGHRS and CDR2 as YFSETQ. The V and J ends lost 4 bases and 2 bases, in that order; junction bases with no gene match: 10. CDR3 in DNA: TGCGCCAGCAGCAACGCGGTAGCGGGGTCCAACACCGGGGAGCTGTTTTTT. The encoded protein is CASSNAVAGSNTGELFF.

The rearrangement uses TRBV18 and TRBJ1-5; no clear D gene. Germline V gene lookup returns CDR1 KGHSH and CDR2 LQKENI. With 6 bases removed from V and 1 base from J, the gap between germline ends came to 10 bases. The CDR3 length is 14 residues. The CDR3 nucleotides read TGTGCCAGCTCGGCCGACGCAAGCAATCAGCCCCAGCATTTT. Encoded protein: CASSADASNQPQHF.

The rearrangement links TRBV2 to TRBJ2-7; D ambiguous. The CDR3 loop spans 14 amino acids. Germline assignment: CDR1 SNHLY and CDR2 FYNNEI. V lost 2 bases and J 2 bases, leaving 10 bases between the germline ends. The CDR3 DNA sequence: TGTGCCAGCAGTGAACCGTACAGAGCCTACGAGCAGTACTTC. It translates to CASSEPYRAYEQYF.

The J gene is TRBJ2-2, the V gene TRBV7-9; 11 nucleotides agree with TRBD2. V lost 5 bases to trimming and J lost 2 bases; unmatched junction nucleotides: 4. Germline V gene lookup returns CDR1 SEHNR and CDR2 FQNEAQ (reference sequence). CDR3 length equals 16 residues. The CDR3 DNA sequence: TGTGCCAGCAGCATTACTAGCGGGGGAAACACCGGGGAGCTGTTTTTT. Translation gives CASSITSGGNTGELFF.

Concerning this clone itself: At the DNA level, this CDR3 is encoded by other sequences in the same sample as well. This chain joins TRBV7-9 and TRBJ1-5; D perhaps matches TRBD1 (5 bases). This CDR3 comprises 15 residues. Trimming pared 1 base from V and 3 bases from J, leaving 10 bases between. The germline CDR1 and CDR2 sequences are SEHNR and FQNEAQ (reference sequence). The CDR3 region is CASSLGQGYNQPQHF. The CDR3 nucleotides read TGTGCCAGCAGCTTAGGTCAGGGATACAATCAGCCCCAGCATTTT.

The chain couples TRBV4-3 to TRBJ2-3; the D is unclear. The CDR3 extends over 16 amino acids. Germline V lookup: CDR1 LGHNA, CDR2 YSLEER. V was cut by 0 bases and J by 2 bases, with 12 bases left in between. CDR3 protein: CASSQEVGGHTDTQYF. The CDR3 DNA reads TGCGCCAGCAGCCAAGAGGTGGGTGGCCACACAGATACGCAGTATTTT.

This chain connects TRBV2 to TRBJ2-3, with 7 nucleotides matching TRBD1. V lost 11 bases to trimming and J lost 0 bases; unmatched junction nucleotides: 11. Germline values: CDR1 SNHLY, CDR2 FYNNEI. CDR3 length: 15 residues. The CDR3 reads CAGPTGTFSTDTQYF. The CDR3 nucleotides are TGTGCCGGACCGACAGGGACGTTTAGCACAGATACGCAGTATTTT.

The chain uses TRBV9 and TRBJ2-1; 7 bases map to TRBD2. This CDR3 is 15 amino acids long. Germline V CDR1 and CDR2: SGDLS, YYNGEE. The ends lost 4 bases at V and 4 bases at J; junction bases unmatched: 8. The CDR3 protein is CASSPWLAEYNEQFF. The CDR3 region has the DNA TGTGCCAGCAGCCCTTGGCTAGCGGAGTACAATGAGCAGTTCTTC.

The CDR3 sequence: CASRGGQGNNQPQHF. The DNA of the CDR3 is TGTGCCAGCAGGGGCGGACAGGGAAACAATCAGCCCCAGCATTTT. The gene calls are TRBV6-1 and TRBJ1-5; 8 bases fit TRBD1. The V gene's germline CDR1 is MNHNS and CDR2 SASEGT. Losses at the gene ends were 6 bases for V and 3 bases for J; bases not matched to a gene: 7. The CDR3 totals 15 residues.

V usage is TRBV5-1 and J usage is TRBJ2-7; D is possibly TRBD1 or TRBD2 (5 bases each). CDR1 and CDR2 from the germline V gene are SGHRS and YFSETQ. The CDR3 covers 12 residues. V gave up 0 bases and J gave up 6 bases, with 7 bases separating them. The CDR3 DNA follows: TGCGCCAGCAGCTTGGGGGGACGCGAGCAGTACTTC. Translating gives CASSLGGREQYF.

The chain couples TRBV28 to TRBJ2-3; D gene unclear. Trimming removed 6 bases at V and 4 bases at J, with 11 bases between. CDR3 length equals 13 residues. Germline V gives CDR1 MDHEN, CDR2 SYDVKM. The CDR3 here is CASRGPSPDTQYF. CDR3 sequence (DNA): TGTGCCAGCAGGGGCCCGTCTCCAGATACGCAGTATTTT.

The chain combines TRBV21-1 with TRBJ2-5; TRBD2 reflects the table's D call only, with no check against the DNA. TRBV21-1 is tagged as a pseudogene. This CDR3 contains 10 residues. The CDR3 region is CATYQETQYF. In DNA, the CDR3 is TGTGCCACCTATCAAGAGACCCAGTACTTC.

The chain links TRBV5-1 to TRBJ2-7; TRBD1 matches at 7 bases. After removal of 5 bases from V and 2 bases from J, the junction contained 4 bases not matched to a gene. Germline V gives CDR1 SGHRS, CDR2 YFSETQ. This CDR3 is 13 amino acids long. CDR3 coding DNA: TGCGCCAGCAGGTTAGACAGGGCCTACGAGCAGTACTTC. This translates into CASRLDRAYEQYF.

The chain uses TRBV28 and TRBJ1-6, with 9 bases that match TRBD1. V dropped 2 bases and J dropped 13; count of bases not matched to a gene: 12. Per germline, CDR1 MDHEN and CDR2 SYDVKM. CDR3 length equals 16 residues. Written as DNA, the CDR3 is TGTGCCAGCAGTTTACGGACAGGGGCTATATCCCCCCCCCTCCACTTT. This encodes CASSLRTGAISPPLHF. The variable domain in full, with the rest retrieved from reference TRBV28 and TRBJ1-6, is DVKVTQSSRYLVKRTGEKVFLECVQDMDHENMFWYRQDPGLGLRLIYFSYDVKMKEKGDIPEGYSVSREKKERFSLILESASTNQTSMYLCASSLRTGAISPPLHFGNGTRLTVT.